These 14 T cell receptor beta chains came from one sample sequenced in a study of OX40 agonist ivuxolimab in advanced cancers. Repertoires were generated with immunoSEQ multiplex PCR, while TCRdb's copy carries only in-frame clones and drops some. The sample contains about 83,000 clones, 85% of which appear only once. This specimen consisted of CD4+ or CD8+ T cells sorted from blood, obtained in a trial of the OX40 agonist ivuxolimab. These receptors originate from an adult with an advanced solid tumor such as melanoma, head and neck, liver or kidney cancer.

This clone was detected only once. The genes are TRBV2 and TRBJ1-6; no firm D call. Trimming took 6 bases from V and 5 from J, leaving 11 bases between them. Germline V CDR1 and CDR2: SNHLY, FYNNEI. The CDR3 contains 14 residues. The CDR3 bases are TGTGCCAGCAGCCCGGGGATGGATAATTCACCCCTCCACTTT. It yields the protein CASSPGMDNSPLHF.

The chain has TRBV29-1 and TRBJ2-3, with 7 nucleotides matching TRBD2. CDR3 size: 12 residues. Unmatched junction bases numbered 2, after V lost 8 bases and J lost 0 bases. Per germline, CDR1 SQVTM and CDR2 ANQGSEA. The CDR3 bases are TGCAGCCGGGGGGATAGCACAGATACGCAGTATTTT. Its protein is CSRGDSTDTQYF.

Here the CDR3 reads CASSLPAGALHF. The CDR3, as DNA: TGTGCCAGCTCCCTTCCCGCGGGGGCCCTCCACTTT. The V and J genes are TRBV7-6 and TRBJ1-6; perhaps TRBD1 as D (5 bases). The CDR3 extends over 12 amino acids. The V gene lost 8 bases and the J gene lost 14 bases, with 16 bases spanning the gap. Germline-derived CDR1 and CDR2 are SGHVS and FNYEAQ.

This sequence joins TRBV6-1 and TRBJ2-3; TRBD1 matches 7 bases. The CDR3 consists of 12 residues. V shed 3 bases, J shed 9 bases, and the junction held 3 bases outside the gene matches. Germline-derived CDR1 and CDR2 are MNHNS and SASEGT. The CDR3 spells CASSDLQGTQYF. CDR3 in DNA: TGTGCCAGCAGTGACCTACAGGGGACGCAGTATTTT.

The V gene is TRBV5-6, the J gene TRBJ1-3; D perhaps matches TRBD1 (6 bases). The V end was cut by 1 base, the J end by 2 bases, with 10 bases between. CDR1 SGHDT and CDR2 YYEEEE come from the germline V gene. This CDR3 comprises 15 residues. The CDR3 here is CASSLYRVTGNTIYF. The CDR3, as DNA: TGTGCCAGCAGCTTGTACAGGGTGACTGGAAACACCATATATTTT.

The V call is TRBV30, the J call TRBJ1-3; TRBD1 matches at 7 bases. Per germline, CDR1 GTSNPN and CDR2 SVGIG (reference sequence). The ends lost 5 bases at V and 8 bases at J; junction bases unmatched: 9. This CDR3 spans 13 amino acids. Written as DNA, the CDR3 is TGTGCCTGGGGGGGGAACAGGGGAGACACCATATATTTT. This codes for CAWGGNRGDTIYF.

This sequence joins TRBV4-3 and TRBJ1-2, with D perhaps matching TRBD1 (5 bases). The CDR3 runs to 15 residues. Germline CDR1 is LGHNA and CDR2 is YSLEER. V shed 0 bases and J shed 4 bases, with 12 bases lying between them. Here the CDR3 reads CASSQDNPGAYGYTF. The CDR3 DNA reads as TGCGCCAGCAGCCAAGATAATCCCGGGGCCTATGGCTACACCTTC.

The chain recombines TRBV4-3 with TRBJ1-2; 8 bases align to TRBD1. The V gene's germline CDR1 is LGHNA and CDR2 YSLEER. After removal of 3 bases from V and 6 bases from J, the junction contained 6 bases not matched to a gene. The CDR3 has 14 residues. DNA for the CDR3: TGCGCCAGCAGCCAGGTTGGACAGGGTAATGGCTACACCTTC. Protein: CASSQVGQGNGYTF.

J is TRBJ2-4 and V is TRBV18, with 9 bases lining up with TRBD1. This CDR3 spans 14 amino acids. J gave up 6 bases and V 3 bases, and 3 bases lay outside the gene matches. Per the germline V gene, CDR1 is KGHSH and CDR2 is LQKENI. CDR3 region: CASSPTGGGNIQYF. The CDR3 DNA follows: TGTGCCAGCTCACCGACAGGGGGGGGAAACATTCAGTACTTC.

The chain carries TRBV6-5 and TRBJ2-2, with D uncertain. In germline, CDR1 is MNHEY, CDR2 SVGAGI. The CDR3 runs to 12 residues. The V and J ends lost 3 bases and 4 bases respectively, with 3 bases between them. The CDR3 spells CASSYFTGELFF. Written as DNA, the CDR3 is TGTGCCAGCAGTTATTTCACCGGGGAGCTGTTTTTT.

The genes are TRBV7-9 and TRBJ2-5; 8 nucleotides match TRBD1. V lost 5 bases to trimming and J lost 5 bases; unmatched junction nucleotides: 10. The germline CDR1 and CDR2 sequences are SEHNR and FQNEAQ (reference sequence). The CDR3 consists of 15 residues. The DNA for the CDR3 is TGTGCCAGCAGCCTCGGACAGGGCCCGGGGGAGACCCAGTACTTC. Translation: CASSLGQGPGETQYF.

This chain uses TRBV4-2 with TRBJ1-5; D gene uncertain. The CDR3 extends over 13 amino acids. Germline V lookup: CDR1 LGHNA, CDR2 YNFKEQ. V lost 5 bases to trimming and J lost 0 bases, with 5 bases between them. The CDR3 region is CASSSSSNQPQHF. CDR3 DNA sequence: TGTGCCAGCAGCTCCAGTAGCAATCAGCCCCAGCATTTT.

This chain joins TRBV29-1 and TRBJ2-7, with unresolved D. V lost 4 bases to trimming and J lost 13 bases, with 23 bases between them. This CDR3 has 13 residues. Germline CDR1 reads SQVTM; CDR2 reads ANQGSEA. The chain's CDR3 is CSVAKSGSPVRYF. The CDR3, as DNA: TGCAGCGTTGCTAAAAGTGGGTCTCCAGTACGTTACTTC.

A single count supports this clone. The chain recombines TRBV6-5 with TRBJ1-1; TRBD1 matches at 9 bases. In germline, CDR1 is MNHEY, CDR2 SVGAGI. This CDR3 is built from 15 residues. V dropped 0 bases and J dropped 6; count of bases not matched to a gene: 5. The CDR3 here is CASSYSPGQGSEAFF. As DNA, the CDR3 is TGTGCCAGCAGTTACTCCCCGGGACAGGGTTCTGAAGCTTTCTTT.